Included here is one T cell receptor (beta chain) sequence, with context. This CDR3 has 13 residues. Per germline, CDR1 SGHDT and CDR2 YYEEEE. V shed 0 bases and J shed 3 bases, with 7 bases lying between them. The record originates from a study of blood T cell repertoires in COVID-19. Study-level information: The analysed material was cDNA or gDNA that came from T cells, B-cell-depleted T cells, or PBMCs.

The method was immunoSEQ multiplex PCR; TCRdb's version includes in-frame clones alone and lacks a portion of them. This sample carries 150,000 or so clones, roughly four fifths of them seen once, and the ten largest clones take about 12%. V and J are TRBV5-6 and TRBJ2-7; TRBD1 is a possible D gene (6 bases). The receptor comes from a man aged 50-60 years who had recovered from COVID-19. Sequenced sample: PBMCs or T cells enriched from blood (not recorded which). CDR3 protein: CASSLEGGYEQYF. CDR3 bases: TGTGCCAGCAGCTTGGAAGGGGGCTACGAGCAGTACTTC. Combining the CDR3 with reference TRBV5-6 and TRBJ2-7 gives the whole variable domain DAGVTQSPTHLIKTRGQQVTLRCSPKSGHDTVSWYQQALGQGPQFIFQYYEEEERQRGNFPDRFSGHQFPNYSSELNVNALLLGDSALYLCASSLEGGYEQYFGPGTRLTVT.